These T cell receptor beta chains were read from a single sample in a study of blood T cell repertoires in COVID-19. Using immunoSEQ multiplex PCR, the repertoire was profiled, and TCRdb retains in-frame clones only, with some absent. The sample includes roughly 80,000 clones, approximately 81% of them seen just once. The sequenced sample was peripheral blood. The origin of the receptors is a woman between 65 and 79 years old with acute or convalescent COVID-19. CDR3s include the opening cysteine and the closing phenylalanine or tryptophan. Each record gives: J gene, V gene, clone size, D gene, CDR3 protein, CDR3 DNA. D genes are given only for firm matches. Size values are once, few and many counts, or a class for expanded clones, and some rows have none.

TRBJ1-2 TRBV5-4 NA TRBD1 CASSQPGQGANGYTF TGTGCCAGCAGCCAGCCGGGACAGGGGGCCAATGGCTACACCTTC
TRBJ2-3 TRBV5-4 NA NA CASSLARGGDTDTQYF TGTGCCAGCAGCTTGGCCCGAGGGGGGGACACAGATACGCAGTATTTT
TRBJ2-1 TRBV5-8 NA NA CASSLRAPEQFF TGTGCCAGCAGCTTGCGAGCACCTGAGCAGTTCTTC
TRBJ2-3 TRBV7-9 once TRBD1 CASSLGTGLGTDTQYF TGTGCCAGCAGCTTAGGGACAGGCCTCGGCACAGATACGCAGTATTTT
TRBJ1-4 TRBV7-8 NA TRBD1 CASSPLTGNYEKLFF TGTGCCAGCAGCCCATTGACAGGGAACTATGAAAAACTGTTTTTT
TRBJ2-5 TRBV6-2/TRBV6-3 NA NA CASSRPRGSQETQYF TGTGCCAGCAGTCGCCCCCGGGGGTCCCAAGAGACCCAGTACTTC
TRBJ2-3 TRBV18 NA TRBD1 CASFPGTADTQYF TGTGCCAGCTTCCCCGGGACAGCAGATACGCAGTATTTT
TRBJ1-3 TRBV4-3 NA NA CASSPRLGEGTPSGNTIYF TGCGCCAGCAGTCCTAGGTTGGGGGAGGGAACACCCTCTGGAAACACCATATATTTT
TRBJ1-2 TRBV19 NA NA CASSMINVSGDNYGYTF TGTGCCAGTAGTATGATTAATGTTTCAGGGGATAACTATGGCTACACCTTC
TRBJ2-1 TRBV15 NA TRBD1 CATSRATGSSYNEQFF TGTGCCACCAGCAGAGCGACAGGGAGCTCCTACAATGAGCAGTTCTTC
TRBJ1-4 TRBV19 NA NA CASRVTGSNEKLFF TGTGCCAGTAGAGTGACAGGCTCAAATGAAAAACTGTTTTTT
TRBJ1-1 TRBV11-3 NA TRBD1 CASSATGGTKAFF TGTGCCAGCAGCGCGACAGGGGGCACAAAAGCTTTCTTT
TRBJ2-3 TRBV6-1 NA TRBD1 CASSEDRGAYGTDTQYF TGTGCCAGCAGTGAAGACAGGGGAGCGTACGGCACAGATACGCAGTATTTT
TRBJ1-6 TRBV5-5 NA TRBD1 CASNRQGTLFNSPLHF TGTGCCAGCAACCGACAGGGGACACTTTTTAATTCACCCCTCCACTTT
TRBJ1-5 TRBV6-5 NA TRBD1 CASSFGQGTSQPQHF TGTGCCAGCAGCTTCGGACAGGGCACAAGTCAGCCCCAGCATTTT
TRBJ1-5 TRBV6-5 NA TRBD1 CASSYSYRGGQPQHF TGTGCCAGCAGTTACTCGTACAGGGGGGGTCAGCCCCAGCATTTT
TRBJ1-2 TRBV28 NA TRBD1 CASSLLGQGAYGYTF TGTGCCAGCAGTTTACTGGGACAGGGCGCCTATGGCTACACCTTC
TRBJ2-1 TRBV18 NA TRBD2 CASSELASLGLNEQFF TGTGCCAGCTCAGAACTAGCGTCGCTCGGCCTCAATGAGCAGTTCTTC
TRBJ2-1 TRBV5-4 NA TRBD2 CASSLRLAGGPGEQFF TGTGCCAGCAGCCTCCGACTAGCGGGAGGGCCCGGTGAGCAGTTCTTC
TRBJ2-4 TRBV19 few TRBD1 CASSQTGTGALAKNIQYF TGTGCCAGTAGTCAAACCGGGACAGGGGCCCTAGCCAAAAACATTCAGTACTTC
TRBJ1-1 TRBV29-1 once TRBD1 CSVRQGQSVPEAFF TGCAGCGTACGACAGGGCCAGTCCGTCCCTGAAGCTTTCTTT
TRBJ2-3 TRBV6-5 NA NA CASSYASTDTQYF TGTGCCAGCAGTTATGCGAGCACAGATACGCAGTATTTT
TRBJ2-3 TRBV25-1 NA TRBD2 CASSDRRTGRAADTQYF TGTGCCAGCAGTGATCGTCGTACCGGGAGGGCCGCAGATACGCAGTATTTT
TRBJ2-3 TRBV3-1/TRBV3-2 NA TRBD2 CASSLTSGRAGDTQYF TGTGCCAGCAGCCTGACTAGCGGGAGGGCCGGGGATACGCAGTATTTT
TRBJ2-5 TRBV18 NA NA CASSPPARGRETQYF TGTGCCAGCTCACCACCGGCCCGAGGTCGGGAGACCCAGTACTTC
TRBJ1-5 TRBV6-5 NA TRBD1 CASTPGQGRNQPQHF TGTGCCAGCACCCCGGGACAGGGTCGCAATCAGCCCCAGCATTTT
TRBJ1-2 TRBV4-1 NA NA CASSLAGAGNYGYTF TGCGCCAGCAGCCTCGCGGGGGCAGGAAACTATGGCTACACCTTC
TRBJ1-2 TRBV6-5 NA NA CASRTGTPNYGYTF TGTGCCAGCAGGACGGGAACTCCTAACTATGGCTACACCTTC
TRBJ2-1 TRBV7-7 NA NA CASSLGWGGSDEQFF TGTGCCAGCAGCTTAGGCTGGGGGGGCAGCGATGAGCAGTTCTTC
TRBJ1-6 TRBV19 once TRBD1 CASSTTGQGRSPLHF TGTGCCAGTAGTACCACCGGACAGGGCAGGTCACCCCTCCACTTT
TRBJ1-4 TRBV13 NA NA CASSLQRNEKLFF TGTGCCAGCAGCTTACAGCGTAATGAAAAACTGTTTTTT
TRBJ1-6 TRBV5-1 NA NA CASSLDTGNNSPLHF TGCGCCAGCAGCCTAGACACAGGGAATAATTCACCCCTCCACTTT
TRBJ2-3 TRBV5-1 NA TRBD2 CASSREVPAGGADTQYF TGCGCCAGCAGCAGGGAGGTGCCGGCGGGAGGGGCAGATACGCAGTATTTT
TRBJ2-3 TRBV3-1/TRBV3-2 once TRBD2 CASTTLLAGEGDTQYF TGTGCCAGCACCACCTTACTAGCGGGGGAGGGAGATACGCAGTATTTT
TRBJ2-5 TRBV12-5 NA NA CASGLGGETQYF TGTGCTAGTGGTTTGGGCGGGGAGACCCAGTACTTC
TRBJ1-2 TRBV7-7 NA NA CASTFQGQNYGYTF TGTGCCAGCACCTTCCAGGGACAAAATTATGGCTACACCTTC
TRBJ2-3 TRBV29-1 once TRBD2 CSVEGLGGTDTQYF TGCAGCGTTGAGGGACTAGGAGGCACAGATACGCAGTATTTT
TRBJ2-5 TRBV19 NA NA CASSIPKETQYF TGTGCCAGTAGTATACCCAAAGAGACCCAGTACTTC
TRBJ2-2 TRBV7-8 NA NA CASSLALGTPTGELFF TGTGCCAGCAGCTTAGCGCTGGGCACTCCCACCGGGGAGCTGTTTTTT
TRBJ1-6 TRBV11-2 NA TRBD1 CASSATGDSPLHF TGTGCCAGCAGCGCTACAGGGGATTCACCCCTCCACTTT
TRBJ2-3 TRBV11-2 NA NA CASSLDLGAGLLTDTQYF TGTGCCAGCAGCTTAGATCTAGGAGCGGGCTTACTCACAGATACGCAGTATTTT
TRBJ1-1 TRBV27 NA NA CASWGGMNTEAFF TGTGCCAGCTGGGGGGGAATGAACACTGAAGCTTTCTTT